Shown below are 3 T cell receptor beta chains from a single sample sequenced in a study of vaccination and CD4 T cells after COVID-19. Treatment defined: 10-day PBMC culture with coronavirus spike peptide pools or control peptides (ViraFEST assay). One should note that the unexposed donor's CD4+ T cells were collected before the COVID-19 pandemic (2011-2018). Antigens of these TCRs are unknown. The assay that was used to sequence DNA from cultured CD4+ T cells was the Oncomine TCR Beta short-read assay. One entry per CDR3 protein results from TCRdb running MiXCR on the PCR reads. The repertoire holds 2,000 or so distinct CDR3 sequences, with nearly 20% as singletons. Sequencing was carried out using CD4+ T cells from blood, cultured in vitro. The receptors derive from a human donor in good health.

This clonotype was picked up a small number of times. The chain employs TRBV5-1 and TRBJ1-6; D possibly corresponds to TRBD1 (5 bases). The CDR3 sequence is 13 residues long. V lost 3 bases to trimming and J lost 7 bases, with 8 bases between them. Germline values: CDR1 SGHRS, CDR2 YFSETQ. Here the CDR3 DNA reads TGCGCCAGCAGCTACGACAGAAATTCACCCCTCCACTTT. Protein product: CASSYDRNSPLHF.

This chain joins TRBV6-4 and TRBJ2-3; D remains ambiguous. The CDR3 extends over 14 amino acids. Between the trimmed V and J ends, which lost 3 bases and 0 bases, there was a span of 7 bases. Germline V gene sequence: CDR1 MRHNA, CDR2 SNTAGT. Here the CDR3 DNA reads TGTGCCAGCAGTGAGGGAATAAGCACAGATACGCAGTATTTT. Protein product: CASSEGISTDTQYF.

The rearrangement joins TRBV7-2 to TRBJ2-1, with 13 bases aligning to TRBD2. The CDR3 sequence is 15 residues long. V was pared by 5 bases and J by 9 bases, with 7 bases of the junction left unmatched. The V gene's germline CDR1 is SGHTA and CDR2 FQGNSA. The CDR3 reads CASSPGLAGVGEQFF. The CDR3 DNA follows: TGTGCCAGCAGCCCCGGACTAGCGGGAGTAGGTGAGCAGTTCTTC.